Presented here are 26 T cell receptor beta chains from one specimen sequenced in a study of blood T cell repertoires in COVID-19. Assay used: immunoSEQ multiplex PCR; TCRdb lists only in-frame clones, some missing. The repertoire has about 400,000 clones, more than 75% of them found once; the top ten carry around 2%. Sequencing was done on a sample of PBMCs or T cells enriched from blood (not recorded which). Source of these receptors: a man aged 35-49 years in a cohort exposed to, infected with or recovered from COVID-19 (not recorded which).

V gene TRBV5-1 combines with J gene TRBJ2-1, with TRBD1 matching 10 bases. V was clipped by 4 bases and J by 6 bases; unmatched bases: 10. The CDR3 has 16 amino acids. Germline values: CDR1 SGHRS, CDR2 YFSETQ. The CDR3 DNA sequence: TGCGCCAGCAGCCCCATGGAGGGACAGGGGTTCAATGAGCAGTTCTTC. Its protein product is CASSPMEGQGFNEQFF.

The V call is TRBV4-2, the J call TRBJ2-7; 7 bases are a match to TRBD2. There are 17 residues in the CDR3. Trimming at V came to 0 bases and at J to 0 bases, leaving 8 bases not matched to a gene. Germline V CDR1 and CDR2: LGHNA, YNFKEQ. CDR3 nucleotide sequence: TGTGCCAGCAGCCAAGATAGGGCGGGAGTTATCTCCTACGAGCAGTACTTC. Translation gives CASSQDRAGVISYEQYF.

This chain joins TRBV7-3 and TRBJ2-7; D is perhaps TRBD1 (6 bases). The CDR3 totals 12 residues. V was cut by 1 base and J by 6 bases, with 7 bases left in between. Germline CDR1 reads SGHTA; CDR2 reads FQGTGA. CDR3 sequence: CASSLRGGEQYF. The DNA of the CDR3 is TGTGCCAGCAGCTTAAGAGGGGGCGAGCAGTACTTC.

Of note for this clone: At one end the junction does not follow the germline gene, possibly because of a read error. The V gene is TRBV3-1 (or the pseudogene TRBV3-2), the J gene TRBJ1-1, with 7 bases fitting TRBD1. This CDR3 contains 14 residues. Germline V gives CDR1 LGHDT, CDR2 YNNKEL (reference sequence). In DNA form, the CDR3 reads TGTGCCAGCAGCGAAGACAGGGCGAACACTGAAGCTTTCTTT. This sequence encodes CASSEDRANTEAFF.

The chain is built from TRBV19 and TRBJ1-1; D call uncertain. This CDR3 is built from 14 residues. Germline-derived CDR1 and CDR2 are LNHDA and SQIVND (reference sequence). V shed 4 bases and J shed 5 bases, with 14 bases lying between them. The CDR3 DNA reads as TGTGCCAGTAGTAATTATGGAGTGGAGACTGAAGCTTTCTTT. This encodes CASSNYGVETEAFF.

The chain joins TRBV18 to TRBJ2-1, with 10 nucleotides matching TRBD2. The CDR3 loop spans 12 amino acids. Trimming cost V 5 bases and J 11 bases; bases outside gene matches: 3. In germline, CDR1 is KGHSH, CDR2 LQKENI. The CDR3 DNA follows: TGTGCCAGCTCAACTAGCGGGGCCAAGCAGTTCTTC. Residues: CASSTSGAKQFF.

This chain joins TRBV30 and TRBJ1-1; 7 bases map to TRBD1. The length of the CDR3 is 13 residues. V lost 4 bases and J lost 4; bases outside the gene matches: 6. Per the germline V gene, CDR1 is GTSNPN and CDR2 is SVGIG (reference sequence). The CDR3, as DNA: TGTGCCTGGAAGATAGGGACAGCCACTGAAGCTTTCTTT. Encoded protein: CAWKIGTATEAFF.

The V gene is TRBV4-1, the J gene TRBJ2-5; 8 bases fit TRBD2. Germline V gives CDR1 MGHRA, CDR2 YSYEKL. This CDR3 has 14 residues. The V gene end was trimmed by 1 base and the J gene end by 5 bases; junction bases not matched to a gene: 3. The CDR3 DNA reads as TGCGCCAGCAGCCAAGGAACGGGAGGGGAGACCCAGTACTTC. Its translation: CASSQGTGGETQYF.

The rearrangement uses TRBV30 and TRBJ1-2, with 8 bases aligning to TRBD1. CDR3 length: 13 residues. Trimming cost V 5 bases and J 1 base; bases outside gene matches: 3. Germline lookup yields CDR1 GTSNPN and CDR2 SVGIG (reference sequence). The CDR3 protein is CAWGTGINYGYTF. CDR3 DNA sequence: TGTGCCTGGGGGACAGGTATTAACTATGGCTACACCTTC.

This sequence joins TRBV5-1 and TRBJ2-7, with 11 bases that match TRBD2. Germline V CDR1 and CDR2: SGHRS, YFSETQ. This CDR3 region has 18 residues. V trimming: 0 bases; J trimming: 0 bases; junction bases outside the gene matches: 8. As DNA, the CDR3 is TGCGCCAGCAGCTTGGGTAAACTAGCGGGAGCATACTCCTACGAGCAGTACTTC. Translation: CASSLGKLAGAYSYEQYF.

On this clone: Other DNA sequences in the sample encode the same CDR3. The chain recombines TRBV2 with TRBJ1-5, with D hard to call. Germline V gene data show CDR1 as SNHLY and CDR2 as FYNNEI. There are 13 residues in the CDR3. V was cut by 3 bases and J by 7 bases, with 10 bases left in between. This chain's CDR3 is CASSEEGGQPQHF. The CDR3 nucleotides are TGTGCCAGCAGTGAGGAGGGAGGACAGCCCCAGCATTTT.

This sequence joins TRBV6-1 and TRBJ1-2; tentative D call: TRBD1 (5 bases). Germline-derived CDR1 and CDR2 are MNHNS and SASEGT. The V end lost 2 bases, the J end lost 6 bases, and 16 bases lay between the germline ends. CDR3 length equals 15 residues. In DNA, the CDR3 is TGTGCCAGCAGTGAAATATCCCACAGGACAAATGGCTACACCTTC. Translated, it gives CASSEISHRTNGYTF.

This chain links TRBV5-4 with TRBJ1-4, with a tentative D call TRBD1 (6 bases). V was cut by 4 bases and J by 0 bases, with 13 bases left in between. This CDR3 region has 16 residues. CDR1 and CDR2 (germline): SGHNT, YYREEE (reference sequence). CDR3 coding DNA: TGTGCCAGCAGCCCACGGGGGGCTGCAACTAATGAAAAACTGTTTTTT. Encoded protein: CASSPRGAATNEKLFF. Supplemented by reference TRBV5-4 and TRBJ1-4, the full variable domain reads ETGVTQSPTHLIKTRGQQVTLRCSSQSGHNTVSWYQQALGQGPQFIFQYYREEENGRGNFPPRFSGLQFPNYSSELNVNALELDDSALYLCASSPRGAATNEKLFFGSGTQLSVL.

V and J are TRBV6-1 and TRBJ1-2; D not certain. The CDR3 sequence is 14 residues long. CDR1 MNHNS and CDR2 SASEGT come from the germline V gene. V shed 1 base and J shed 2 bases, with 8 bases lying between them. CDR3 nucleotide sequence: TGTGCCAGCAGTGAAGGGAGGCCGAACTATGGCTACACCTTC. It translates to CASSEGRPNYGYTF.

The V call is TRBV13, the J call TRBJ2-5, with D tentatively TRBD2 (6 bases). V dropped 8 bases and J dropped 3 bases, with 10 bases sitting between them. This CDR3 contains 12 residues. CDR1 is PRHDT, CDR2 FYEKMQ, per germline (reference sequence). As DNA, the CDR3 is TGTGCCAGCGGTCGGGGGAAAGAGACCCAGTACTTC. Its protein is CASGRGKETQYF.

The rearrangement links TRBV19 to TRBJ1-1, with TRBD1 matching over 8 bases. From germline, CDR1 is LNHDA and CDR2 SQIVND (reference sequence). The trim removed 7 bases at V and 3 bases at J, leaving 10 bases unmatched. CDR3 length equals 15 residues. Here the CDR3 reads CASIPEQGGDTEAFF. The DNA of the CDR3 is TGTGCCAGTATCCCGGAACAGGGGGGGGACACTGAAGCTTTCTTT. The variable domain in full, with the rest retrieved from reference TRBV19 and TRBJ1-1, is DGGITQSPKYLFRKEGQNVTLSCEQNLNHDAMYWYRQDPGQGLRLIYYSQIVNDFQKGDIAEGYSVSREKKESFPLTVTSAQKNPTAFYLCASIPEQGGDTEAFFGQGTRLTVV.

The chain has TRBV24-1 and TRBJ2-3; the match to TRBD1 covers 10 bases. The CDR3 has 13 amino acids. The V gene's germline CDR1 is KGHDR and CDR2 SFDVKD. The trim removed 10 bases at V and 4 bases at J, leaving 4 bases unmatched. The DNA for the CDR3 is TGTGCCACGAGGGACAGGGGTGCAGATACGCAGTATTTT. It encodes CATRDRGADTQYF.

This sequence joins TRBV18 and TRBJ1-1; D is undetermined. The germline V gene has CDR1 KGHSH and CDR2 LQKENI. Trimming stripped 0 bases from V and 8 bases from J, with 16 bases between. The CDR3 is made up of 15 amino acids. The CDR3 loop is CASSPPISDGEEAFF. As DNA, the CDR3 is TGTGCCAGCTCACCACCGATTTCCGACGGGGAGGAAGCTTTCTTT.

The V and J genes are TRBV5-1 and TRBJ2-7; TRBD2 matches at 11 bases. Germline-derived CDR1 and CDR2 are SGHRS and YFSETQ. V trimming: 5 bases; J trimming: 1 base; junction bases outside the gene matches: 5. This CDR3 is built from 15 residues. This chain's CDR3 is CASSPLAGESYEQYF. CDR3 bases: TGCGCCAGCAGTCCACTAGCGGGAGAATCCTACGAGCAGTACTTC.

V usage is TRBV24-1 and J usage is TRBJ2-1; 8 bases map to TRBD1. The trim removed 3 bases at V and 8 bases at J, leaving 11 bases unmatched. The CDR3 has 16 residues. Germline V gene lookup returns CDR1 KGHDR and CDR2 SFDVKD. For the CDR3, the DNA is TGTGCCACCAGTGATAACAGGGGGAGCGGAAGGCATGAGCAGTTCTTC. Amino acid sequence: CATSDNRGSGRHEQFF.

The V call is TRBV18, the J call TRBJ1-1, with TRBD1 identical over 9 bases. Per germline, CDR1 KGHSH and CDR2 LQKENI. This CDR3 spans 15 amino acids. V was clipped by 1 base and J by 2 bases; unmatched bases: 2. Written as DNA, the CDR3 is TGTGCCAGCTCACCACGGGGACAGGGTAACACTGAAGCTTTCTTT. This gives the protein CASSPRGQGNTEAFF. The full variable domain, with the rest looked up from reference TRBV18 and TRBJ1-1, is NAGVMQNPRHLVRRRGQEARLRCSPMKGHSHVYWYRQLPEEGLKFMVYLQKENIIDESGMPKERFSAEFPKEGPSILRIQQVVRGDSAAYFCASSPRGQGNTEAFFGQGTRLTVV.

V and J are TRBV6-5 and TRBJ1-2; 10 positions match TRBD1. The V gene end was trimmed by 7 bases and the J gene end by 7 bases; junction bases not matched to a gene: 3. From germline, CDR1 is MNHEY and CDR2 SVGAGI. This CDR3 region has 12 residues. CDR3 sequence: CASMTGGIGYTF. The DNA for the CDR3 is TGTGCCAGCATGACAGGGGGCATTGGCTACACCTTC.

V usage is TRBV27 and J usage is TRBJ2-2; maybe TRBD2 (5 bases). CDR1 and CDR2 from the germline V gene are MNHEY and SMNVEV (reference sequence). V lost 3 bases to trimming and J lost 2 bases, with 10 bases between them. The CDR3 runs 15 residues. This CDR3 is CASSFAGINTGELFF. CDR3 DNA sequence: TGTGCCAGCAGTTTTGCCGGGATTAACACCGGGGAGCTGTTTTTT.

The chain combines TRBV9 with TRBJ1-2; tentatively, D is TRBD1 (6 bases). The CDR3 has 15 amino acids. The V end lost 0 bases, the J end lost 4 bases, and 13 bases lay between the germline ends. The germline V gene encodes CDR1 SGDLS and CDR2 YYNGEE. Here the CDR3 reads CASSVDPGQSYGYTF. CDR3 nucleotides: TGTGCCAGCAGCGTAGATCCGGGACAATCCTATGGCTACACCTTC.

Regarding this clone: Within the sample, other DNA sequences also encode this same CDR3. CDR3 DNA: TGTGCCAGCAGCGGGACAGGGGGAAACACCATATATTTT. It encodes CASSGTGGNTIYF. V is TRBV7-2 and J is TRBJ1-3; 9 positions agree with TRBD1. Germline V CDR1 and CDR2: SGHTA, FQGNSA. V dropped 5 bases and J dropped 4; count of bases not matched to a gene: 0. There are 13 residues in the CDR3. Based on the CDR3 plus reference TRBV7-2 and TRBJ1-3, the full variable domain is GAGVSQSPSNKVTEKGKDVELRCDPISGHTALYWYRQSLGQGLEFLIYFQGNSAPDKSGLPSDRFSAERTGGSVSTLTIQRTQQEDSAVYLCASSGTGGNTIYFGEGSWLTVV.

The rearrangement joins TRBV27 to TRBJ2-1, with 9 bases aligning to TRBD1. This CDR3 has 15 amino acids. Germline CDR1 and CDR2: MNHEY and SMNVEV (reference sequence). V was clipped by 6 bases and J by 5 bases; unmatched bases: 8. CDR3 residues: CASSPGQGIHNEQFF. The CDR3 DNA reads TGTGCCAGCAGCCCCGGACAGGGGATACACAATGAGCAGTTCTTC.